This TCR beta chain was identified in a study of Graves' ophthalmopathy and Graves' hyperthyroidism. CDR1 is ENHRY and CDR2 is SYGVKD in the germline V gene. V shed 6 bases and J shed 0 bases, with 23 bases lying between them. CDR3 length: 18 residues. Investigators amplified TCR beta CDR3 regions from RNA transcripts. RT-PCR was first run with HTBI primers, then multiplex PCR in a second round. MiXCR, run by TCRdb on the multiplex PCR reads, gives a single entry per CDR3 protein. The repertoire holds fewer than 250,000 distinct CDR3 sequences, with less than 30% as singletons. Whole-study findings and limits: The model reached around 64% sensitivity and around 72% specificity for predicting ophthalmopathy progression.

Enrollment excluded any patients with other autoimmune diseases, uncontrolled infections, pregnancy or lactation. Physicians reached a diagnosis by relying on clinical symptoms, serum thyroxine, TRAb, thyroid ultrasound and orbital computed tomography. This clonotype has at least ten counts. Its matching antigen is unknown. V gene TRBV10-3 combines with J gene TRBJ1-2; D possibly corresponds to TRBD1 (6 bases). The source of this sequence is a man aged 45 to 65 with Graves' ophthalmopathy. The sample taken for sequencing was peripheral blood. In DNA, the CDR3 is TGTGCCATCAGGCACTCGACAGGAGGTGAGAGGACTAACTATGGCTACACCTTC. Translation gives CAIRHSTGGERTNYGYTF.